Listed here are 24 T cell receptor beta chains from one sample, sequenced in a study of tumor-infiltrating lymphocytes in primary liver carcinoma. Total RNA (roughly 530 ng) served as template for TCR beta cDNA synthesis primed by a constant-region primer. Slightly modified ARM-PCR served as the procedure for the TCR beta libraries. These libraries came from three rounds of nested multiplex PCR. Amplification in the first two PCR rounds was performed using TRBV1-TRBV30 forward primers and a C-beta reverse primer for approximately 10 cycles each. TCRdb called the multiplex PCR reads again in MiXCR, with one record for every CDR3 protein. Here the sample spans some 190,000 distinct CDR3 sequences, over 80% being singletons. Co-extraction yielded RNA and DNA from roughly 20-30 mg of unsorted bulk tissue. Sequencing was done on a sample of tumor tissue from primary liver carcinoma. These receptors were collected from a man between 40 and 49 years old with primary liver carcinoma and hepatitis B virus infection.

As regards this clonotype: One end of the junction is discordant with germline, which a read error may explain. J is TRBJ2-3 and V is TRBV7-8, with 15 positions matching TRBD2. The CDR3 has 16 amino acids. Germline values: CDR1 SGHVS, CDR2 FQNEAQ. The CDR3 coding sequence is TGTACCAGCAGTTCCCCCGGGACTAGCGGGAGGAGTACGCAGTATTTT. Encoded protein: CTSSSPGTSGRSTQYF.

The V gene is TRBV29-1, the J gene TRBJ2-3; 11 nucleotides match TRBD2. The CDR3 contains 15 residues. The V gene's germline CDR1 is SQVTM and CDR2 ANQGSEA. V was pared by 6 bases and J by 15 bases, with 20 bases of the junction left unmatched. The chain's CDR3 is CSVSGTSGRGDTHYF. CDR3 DNA: TGCAGCGTCTCCGGGACTAGCGGTCGGGGAGATACACACTATTTT.

A few counts support this clonotype. Possible read error: a much larger clone is one base away. The chain carries TRBV12-3 or TRBV12-4 and TRBJ2-2; TRBD1 is a possible D gene (5 bases). The V gene lost 4 bases and the J gene lost 5 bases, with 8 bases spanning the gap. The CDR3 is made up of 13 amino acids. The CDR3 region is CASSSSGTGELFF. CDR3 in DNA: TGTGCCAGCAGTTCCTCAGGGACCGGGGAGCTGTTTTTT.

Of note for this clonotype: One end of the junction fails to match germline, which may point to a read error. V gene TRBV20-1 combines with J gene TRBJ2-5; 7 bases are a match to TRBD2. Germline CDR1 is DFQATT and CDR2 is SNEGSKA (reference sequence). This CDR3 has 12 residues. The CDR3 loop is CSAPGGGETRYF. The CDR3 bases are TGCAGTGCTCCGGGAGGTGGGGAGACCCGGTACTTC.

Worth noting for this clonotype: This is likely a read error, given that the CDR3 carries no conserved phenylalanine or tryptophan at its end. The DNA is left out, because the CDR3 cannot be placed on it with certainty; the CDR3 is given as TCRdb lists it. The rearrangement links TRBV11-2 to TRBJ1-4; the table gives TRBD1 as D, unverified against the DNA. The CDR3 spans 15 amino acids, including both terminal residues. Germline V gives CDR1 SGHAT, CDR2 FQNNGV. CDR3 sequence reads: CASSLDPTGVEKLLV.

The V and J genes are TRBV12-3 or TRBV12-4 and TRBJ2-1, with D maybe TRBD2 (5 bases). The CDR3 is 14 residues long. The V and J ends lost 8 bases and 6 bases respectively, with 17 bases between them. The CDR3 bases are TGTGCCAGCTGTCCTGCGGGTGGCATCAATGAGCAGTTCTTC. It yields the protein CASCPAGGINEQFF.

Only one count was recorded for this clonotype. This chain links TRBV5-1 with TRBJ2-4, with 7 bases that match TRBD1. After removal of 8 bases from V and 14 bases from J, the junction contained 19 bases not matched to a gene. Germline values: CDR1 SGHRS, CDR2 YFSETQ. The CDR3 totals 14 residues. The CDR3: CASSLGDSGNSEYF. The CDR3 DNA sequence: TGCGCCAGTAGCCTGGGGGACAGTGGTAATTCCGAGTACTTC.

This clonotype was observed a few times. The chain uses TRBV12-3 or TRBV12-4 and TRBJ2-5; D uncertain. There are 15 residues in the CDR3. V lost 3 bases and J 4 bases, leaving 15 bases between the germline ends. The CDR3 DNA is TGTGCCAGCAGTTTTTCTCCGAGGCTAAGAGAGACCCAGTACTTC. As protein: CASSFSPRLRETQYF.

As to this clonotype: At one boundary the junction diverges from the germline segment, which might be a read error. The chain carries TRBV29-1 and TRBJ2-2; the D call may be TRBD1 or TRBD2 (5 bases each). The germline gives CDR1 SQVTM, CDR2 ANQGSEA. The CDR3 length is 14 residues. The CDR3 DNA reads TGTAGCGCTTCCGGGACGGGGAACACCGGGGAGCTGTTTTTT. This encodes CSASGTGNTGELFF.

On this clonotype: At one end the junction does not follow the germline gene, possibly because of a read error. This chain uses TRBV11-2 with TRBJ2-5; possible D gene TRBD2, 5 bases. Germline V CDR1 and CDR2: SGHAT, FQNNGV. The CDR3 extends over 15 amino acids. The CDR3 DNA is TGTGTCAGCAGTCGCTGGACTGGTCCCACGGAGACCCAGTACTTC. Encoded protein: CVSSRWTGPTETQYF. Using reference TRBV11-2 and TRBJ2-5 for the parts outside the CDR3, the full variable domain is EAGVAQSPRYKIIEKRQSVAFWCNPISGHATLYWYQQILGQGPKLLIQFQNNGVVDDSQLPKDRFSAERLKGVDSTLKIQPAKLEDSAVYLCVSSRWTGPTETQYFGPGTRLLVL.

To note about this clonotype: At one boundary the junction diverges from the germline segment, which might be a read error. The genes are TRBV28 and TRBJ1-1; the D gene is possibly TRBD1 (6 bases). The CDR3 is 14 residues long. CDR1 and CDR2 from the germline V gene are MDHEN and SYDVKM. DNA of the CDR3: TGTGCCAGCATCCTCAGGGGCGTGAACACTGAAGCTTTATTT. It is translated as CASILRGVNTEALF.

Notes on this clonotype: The junction departs from the called germline gene at one end, perhaps through a read error. The chain has TRBV11-2 and TRBJ2-1; no definite D call. The CDR3 covers 12 residues. Per the germline V gene, CDR1 is SGHAT and CDR2 is FQNNGV. The DNA of the CDR3 is TGTGCCAGTAGCTTCAATCACAATGAGCAGATCTTC. Its protein product is CASSFNHNEQIF.

The CDR3 spells CSHVGESTDTQYF. The CDR3 region has the DNA TGCAGTCATGTGGGCGAGAGCACAGATACGCAGTATTTT. The V call is TRBV29-1, the J call TRBJ2-3; D is undetermined. The CDR3 runs to 13 residues. Germline loops: CDR1 SQVTM, CDR2 ANQGSEA.

There are a few counts of this clonotype. This sequence may be a read error, since a much larger clone differs from it by one base. The V and J genes are TRBV28 and TRBJ1-5, with D uncertain. This CDR3 contains 14 residues. CDR1 MDHEN and CDR2 SYDVKM come from the germline V gene. CDR3 amino acids: CASSLSGINQPHHF. The CDR3 nucleotides read TGTGCCAGCAGTTTATCAGGTATTAATCAGCCCCACCATTTT.

In its sample, this clonotype was seen once. At one boundary the junction diverges from the germline segment, which might be a read error. V usage is TRBV6-5 and J usage is TRBJ1-1, with D maybe TRBD1 (5 bases). The germline CDR1 and CDR2 sequences are MNHEY and SVGAGI. The CDR3 extends over 17 amino acids. CDR3 residues: CASSPPTGVVGIAESFF. For the CDR3, the DNA is TGTGCCAGCAGTCCCCCCACGGGGGTGGTAGGTATCGCTGAATCTTTCTTT.

On this clonotype itself: The limits of the CDR3 on the DNA are not certain, so only TCRdb's listed CDR3 is given. This rearrangement joins TRBV5-5 to TRBJ1-1. The CDR3 is 15 amino acids long, termini counted. Germline-derived CDR1 and CDR2 are SGHKS and YYEKEE (reference sequence). CDR3 loop: CASSPGVGIGTEASF.

Worth noting for this clonotype: At one boundary the junction diverges from the germline segment, which might be a read error. V usage is TRBV6-2 or TRBV6-3 and J usage is TRBJ2-7, with 10 bases matching TRBD2. Germline V gene lookup returns CDR1 MNHEY and CDR2 SVGEGT. The CDR3 extends over 17 amino acids. The CDR3: CASSQRPGLAWTYAQYF. Written as DNA, the CDR3 is TGTGCCAGCAGTCAGAGACCGGGACTAGCGTGGACCTACGCGCAGTACTTC.

For this clonotype: A read error is likely, as this CDR3 ends without the conserved phenylalanine or tryptophan. The V and J genes are TRBV12-3 or TRBV12-4 and TRBJ2-5; D possibly corresponds to TRBD1 (5 bases). V was shortened by 4 bases and J by 7 bases, with 10 bases between the two germline ends. The CDR3 runs 12 residues. The chain's CDR3 is CASSSGQGTQYY. The CDR3 coding sequence is TGTGCCAGCAGTTCAGGGCAGGGGACCCAGTACTAC.

In this sample, this clonotype turned up a few times. A clone one base away is much larger, so this may be a read error. The chain is built from TRBV7-8 and TRBJ2-1; D not certain. The CDR3 sequence is 14 residues long. Trimming took 7 bases from V and 0 from J, leaving 10 bases between them. Germline CDR1 and CDR2: SGHVS and FQNEAQ. In DNA form, the CDR3 reads TGTGCCAGCATCCAGCGCAACTCCTACAATGAGCAGTTCTTC. Its translation: CASIQRNSYNEQFF. The variable domain in full, with the rest retrieved from reference TRBV7-8 and TRBJ2-1, is GAGVSQSPRYKVAKRGQDVALRCDPISGHVSLFWYQQALGQGPEFLTYFQNEAQLDKSGLPSDRFFAERPEGSVSTLKIQRTQQEDSAVYLCASIQRNSYNEQFFGPGTRLTVL.

A word on this clonotype: A junction end diverges from the germline sequence, so it may reflect a read error. This sequence joins TRBV11-2 and TRBJ2-5; 7 bases align to TRBD2. The DNA end is a closer match to TRBJ2-1, so the J assignment may be wrong. This CDR3 has 18 residues. Looked up from germline, CDR1 is SGHAT and CDR2 is FQNNGV. This chain's CDR3 is CVSSPSSIQGIGRETQFF. For the CDR3, the DNA is TGTGTCAGCAGCCCTAGCTCAATCCAGGGTATTGGGCGGGAGACCCAGTTCTTC.

The V and J genes are TRBV29-1 and TRBJ1-1; D ambiguous. This CDR3 is 13 amino acids long. Germline V CDR1 and CDR2: SQVTM, ANQGSEA. In nucleotides, the CDR3 is TGCAGTGTGCTCGATATGAAGAACACTGAAGCTTTCTTT. Translating it yields CSVLDMKNTEAFF.

To note about this clonotype: This could be a read error, since a much larger clone is one nucleotide away. The chain combines TRBV29-1 with TRBJ2-6; D is perhaps TRBD2 (6 bases). CDR3 length: 15 residues. Germline V lookup: CDR1 SQVTM, CDR2 ANQGSEA. The DNA for the CDR3 is TGCAGCGTTGAACTGGGGGGATCTGGGGTCAACTTCCTGACTTTC. It yields the protein CSVELGGSGVNFLTF.

This chain uses TRBV29-1 with TRBJ1-2, with TRBD1 matching 8 bases. With 7 bases clipped from V and 8 bases from J, the junction kept 12 bases outside the gene matches. CDR1 is SQVTM, CDR2 ANQGSEA, per germline. The CDR3 length is 13 residues. CDR3 nucleotide sequence: TGCAGCGGTGCGGACAGGGTGGGATACGGCTACACCTTC. It specifies CSGADRVGYGYTF.

Notes on this clonotype: Because the CDR3 is missing its conserved closing phenylalanine or tryptophan, this is likely a read error. This chain links TRBV6-6 with TRBJ2-1, with a weak D call TRBD1 (6 bases). V lost 4 bases, J lost 1 base, and 14 bases lay in between. The CDR3 is 16 residues long. CDR1 is MNHNY and CDR2 is SVGAGI in the germline V gene (reference sequence). CDR3 DNA sequence: TGTGCCAGCAGTTCCTACATGGGGGCGTCCTACAATGAGCAGTTCTCC. Translation: CASSSYMGASYNEQFS.